This entry describes one TCR beta chain. Its specific antigen is unknown. The sample holds no much larger clone one base away, and base qualities are not on file. Library preparation used the immunoSEQ multiplex PCR assay. TCRdb stores this immuneACCESS table with in-frame sequences only. Part of the clones is absent; in the studies checked, under half of the shortfall reflects unresolved V genes, and no reason is known for the rest. This sample lists 8,000 to 10,000 clones; 71% were detected once. Roughly 9.2% of the sample goes to the ten largest clones. This entry comes from a study of chemoradiotherapy in HPV16-positive cancers (dated by TCRdb to between 2021 and 2024). With respect to the entire study: Functional T-cell assays on cells from a couple of HPV16-positive patients defined candidate HPV-specific T-cell clones and common TCR motifs. The study asked whether T-cell immunity against the HPV oncoproteins E6 and E7 changes during chemoradiotherapy and whether it affects survival. The candidate HPV-specific TCRs and motifs were subsequently tracked in TCR repertoires obtained from 65 to 95 patients with HPV-related cancers.

Repertoires were sampled repeatedly over the course of chemoradiotherapy so that clonal expansion in the tumor microenvironment could be followed. Clipping removes 7 bases from V and 5 bases from J, with 8 as the unmatched junction base count. CDR1 and CDR2 (SQVTM, ANQGSEA) derive from the germline V gene. The CDR3 runs 13 residues from the cysteine to the phenylalanine. Of the read, only the CDR3 DNA is kept; its 39 bases are in frame from base 1. Results the study describes overall, beyond this receptor: Expansion of candidate HPV-specific clones and E7-related TCR motifs was observed in the tumor microenvironment during treatment, whereas no such expansion was observed for non-HPV-specific T cells. Improved recurrence-free survival in HPV16-positive patients was associated with expansion of HPV-responsive T cells during chemoradiotherapy. The functional definition of HPV-specific T cells was derived from only two HPV16-positive patients, and the survival association was reported for HPV16-positive patients.

The chain is made from TRBV29-1 and TRBJ1-1, and TRBD1 aligns with 9 junction nucleotides. The sample was collected from a patient who underwent chemoradiotherapy. The TCR comes from a human donor with HPV-associated anogenital cancer. The bases read TGCAGCGGAAAACAGGGGGCGAGGACTGAAGCTTTCTTT. Its product reads: CSGKQGARTEAFF. With the rest looked up from the reference TRBV29-1 and TRBJ1-1 genes rather than sequenced, the full variable domain is SAVISQKPSRDICQRGTSLTIQCQVDSQVTMMFWYRQQPGQSLTLIATANQGSEATYESGFVIDKFPISRPNLTFSTLTVSNMSPEDSSIYLCSGKQGARTEAFFGQGTRLTVV.